This T cell receptor (beta chain) was observed in a study of cytomegalovirus exposure and HLA in healthy donors. Study overall: Earlier, fewer than 130 million unique TCR beta sequences were recovered from approximately 200 million T cells by an analysis. Study-level results: For TCR beta chains, V- and J-gene trimming was later linked to a missense DCLRE1C variant. Overall, approximately 150 TCR beta chains were annotated as cytomegalovirus-associated.

The germline gives CDR1 SGHTA, CDR2 FQGNSA. V lost 1 base to trimming and J lost 4 bases, with 9 bases between them. The CDR3 is 14 residues long. The PCR employed 60 Vbeta primers together with 13 Jbeta primers. TCRdb keeps only in-frame clones here, not all; method: immunoSEQ multiplex PCR. The repertoire holds 70,000 to 90,000 clones, 80% to 90% seen once, with about 20% in the top ten. Unrecorded immune exposures were likely, despite nominal health at sampling. Notes on this clone: No antigen is known for it.

Sequencing was done on a sample of PBMCs. V usage is TRBV7-2 and J usage is TRBJ2-3, with D unclear. The origin of this receptor is an older man in good health and CMV-seropositive. CDR3: CASSLVGSSDTQYF. The DNA of the CDR3 is TGTGCCAGCAGCTTAGTGGGTAGCTCAGATACGCAGTATTTT.